The 8 T cell receptor beta chains below come from one sample, sequenced in a study of radiotherapy plus CTLA-4 blockade in lung cancer. Clones were read by immunoSEQ multiplex PCR, and TCRdb kept only the in-frame ones, dropping some. The top ten clones hold 3.5% to 5% of a sample with around 70,000 clones, around 81% of them seen once. The specimen was peripheral blood, collected from a patient treated with radiotherapy plus ipilimumab. All receptors come from a human donor with non-small cell lung cancer who had a partial response to radiotherapy plus ipilimumab.

V is TRBV28 and J is TRBJ2-3, with TRBD1 identical over 7 bases. With V trimmed by 5 bases and J by 2 bases, 7 bases remained unmatched. The CDR3 runs 15 residues. CDR1 is MDHEN and CDR2 is SYDVKM in the germline V gene. CDR3 residues: CASSPTGAATDTQYF. CDR3 nucleotides: TGTGCCAGCAGTCCTACAGGGGCAGCCACAGATACGCAGTATTTT. The full variable domain, in which reference TRBV28 and TRBJ2-3 provide the parts outside the CDR3, is DVKVTQSSRYLVKRTGEKVFLECVQDMDHENMFWYRQDPGLGLRLIYFSYDVKMKEKGDIPEGYSVSREKKERFSLILESASTNQTSMYLCASSPTGAATDTQYFGPGTRLTVL.

The rearrangement joins TRBV9 to TRBJ2-5, with 9 bases that match TRBD2. CDR3 length equals 15 residues. V shed 1 base, J shed 4 bases, and the junction held 5 bases outside the gene matches. CDR1 and CDR2 (germline): SGDLS, YYNGEE. The CDR3 DNA follows: TGTGCCAGCAGCGTAATGGAGACTAGCGGAGAGACCCAGTACTTC. Translating gives CASSVMETSGETQYF.

The J gene is TRBJ1-3, the V gene TRBV5-1; weak D call: TRBD1 (6 bases). This CDR3 has 16 amino acids. Trimming cost V 5 bases and J 0 bases, with 15 bases left between them. Germline-derived CDR1 and CDR2 are SGHRS and YFSETQ. CDR3 sequence (DNA): TGCGCCAGCAGTCCGACAGGCGGACCCTCTGGAAACACCATATATTTT. Translated, it gives CASSPTGGPSGNTIYF.

The chain recombines TRBV11-2 with TRBJ2-1; 9 bases fit TRBD2. CDR1 SGHAT and CDR2 FQNNGV come from the germline V gene. This CDR3 region has 17 residues. Losses at the gene ends were 5 bases for V and 2 bases for J; bases not matched to a gene: 10. The CDR3 DNA is TGTGCCAGCAGCCGCCTCTCTAGCGGGAATACCTACAATGAGCAGTTCTTC. Its translation is CASSRLSSGNTYNEQFF.

The V and J genes are TRBV5-1 and TRBJ2-3, with TRBD2 identical over 11 bases. V trimming: 4 bases; J trimming: 2 bases; junction bases outside the gene matches: 12. The CDR3 is made up of 18 amino acids. The germline V gene has CDR1 SGHRS and CDR2 YFSETQ. CDR3 sequence reads: CASSTGTSGPLYTDTQYF. The CDR3 DNA sequence: TGCGCCAGCAGCACTGGGACTAGCGGACCTTTATACACAGATACGCAGTATTTT. Supplemented by reference TRBV5-1 and TRBJ2-3, the full variable domain reads KAGVTQTPRYLIKTRGQQVTLSCSPISGHRSVSWYQQTPGQGLQFLFEYFSETQRNKGNFPGRFSGRQFSNSRSEMNVSTLELGDSALYLCASSTGTSGPLYTDTQYFGPGTRLTVL.

The rearrangement joins TRBV14 to TRBJ2-1, with D perhaps TRBD1 (5 bases). CDR1 SGHDN and CDR2 FVKESK come from the germline V gene. Trimming removed 1 base from V and 4 bases from J, with 14 bases in between. The CDR3 is made up of 16 amino acids. CDR3 DNA sequence: TGTGCCAGCAGCCAAGGTGTCAGGGCGGCTTACAATGAGCAGTTCTTC. Translated: CASSQGVRAAYNEQFF.

This rearrangement joins TRBV7-2 to TRBJ1-1; a possible D gene is TRBD1 (6 bases). Germline assignment: CDR1 SGHTA and CDR2 FQGNSA. The CDR3 contains 15 residues. The germline V and J ends were trimmed by 5 bases and 3 bases, with 16 bases remaining between them. The CDR3: CASSAGQIPDTEAFF. Here the CDR3 DNA reads TGTGCCAGCAGCGCCGGACAGATTCCGGACACTGAAGCTTTCTTT.

V gene TRBV18 combines with J gene TRBJ2-7; possible D gene TRBD2, 5 bases. V lost 3 bases, J lost 0 bases, and 15 bases lay in between. This CDR3 contains 16 residues. From germline, CDR1 is KGHSH and CDR2 LQKENI. This CDR3 reads CASSPQRERSSYEQYF. The CDR3 DNA is TGTGCCAGCTCACCCCAACGGGAAAGGAGCTCCTACGAGCAGTACTTC.